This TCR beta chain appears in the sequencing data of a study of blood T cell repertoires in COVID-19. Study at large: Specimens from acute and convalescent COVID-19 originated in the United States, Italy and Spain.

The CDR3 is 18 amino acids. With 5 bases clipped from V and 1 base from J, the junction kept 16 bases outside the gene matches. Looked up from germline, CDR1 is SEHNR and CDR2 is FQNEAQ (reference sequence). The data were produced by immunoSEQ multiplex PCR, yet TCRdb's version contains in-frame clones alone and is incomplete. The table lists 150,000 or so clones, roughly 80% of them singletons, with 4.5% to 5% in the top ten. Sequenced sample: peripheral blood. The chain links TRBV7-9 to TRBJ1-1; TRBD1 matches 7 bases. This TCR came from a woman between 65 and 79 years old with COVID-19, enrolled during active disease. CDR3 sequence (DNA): TGTGCCAGCAGCACAACTAGACGCGGAAGGGACAGGAACACTGAAGCTTTCTTT. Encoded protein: CASSTTRRGRDRNTEAFF.